The present T cell receptor beta chain was sequenced within a study of blood T cell repertoires in COVID-19. As for the study in general: The origin of the acute and convalescent COVID-19 samples was the United States, Italy and Spain. PBMCs, B-cell-depleted T cells, or T cells provided the cDNA or gDNA that made up the material.

As processed by the authors: Estimated nucleated cell counts came from reference gene primer amplification. Repertoires were generated with immunoSEQ multiplex PCR, while TCRdb's copy carries only in-frame clones and drops some. D and trimming were read from the DNA, whereas the V and J calls and clone size are those reported in that table. The sample lists some 220,000 clones; approximately 85% were seen once. The CDR3 contains 15 residues. The junction had 6 bases not matched to a gene; V was cut back by 7 bases and J by 0 bases. Germline V lookup: CDR1 SGHTA, CDR2 FQGNSA. Seattle enrolled patients during active infection and tracked them longitudinally.

This sequence originates from a woman in her sixties or seventies with COVID-19, enrolled during active disease. This chain connects TRBV7-2 to TRBJ2-3; 8 nucleotides agree with TRBD1. Sequenced sample: peripheral blood. The CDR3 protein is CASTVTGVSTDTQYF. In DNA form, the CDR3 reads TGTGCCAGCACCGTGACAGGGGTCAGCACAGATACGCAGTATTTT.